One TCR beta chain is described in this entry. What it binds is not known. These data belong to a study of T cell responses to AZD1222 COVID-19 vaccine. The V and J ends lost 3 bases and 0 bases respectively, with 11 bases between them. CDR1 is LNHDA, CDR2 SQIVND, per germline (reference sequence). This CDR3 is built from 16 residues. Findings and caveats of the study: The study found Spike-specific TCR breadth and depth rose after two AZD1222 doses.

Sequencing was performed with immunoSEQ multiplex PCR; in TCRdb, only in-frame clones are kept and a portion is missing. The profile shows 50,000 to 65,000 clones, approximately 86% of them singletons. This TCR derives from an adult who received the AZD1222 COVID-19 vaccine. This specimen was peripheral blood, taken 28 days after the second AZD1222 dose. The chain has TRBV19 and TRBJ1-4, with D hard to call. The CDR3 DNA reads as TGTGCCAGTAGTATTATGGCAGCGGCAACTAATGAAAAACTGTTTTTT. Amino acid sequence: CASSIMAAATNEKLFF.